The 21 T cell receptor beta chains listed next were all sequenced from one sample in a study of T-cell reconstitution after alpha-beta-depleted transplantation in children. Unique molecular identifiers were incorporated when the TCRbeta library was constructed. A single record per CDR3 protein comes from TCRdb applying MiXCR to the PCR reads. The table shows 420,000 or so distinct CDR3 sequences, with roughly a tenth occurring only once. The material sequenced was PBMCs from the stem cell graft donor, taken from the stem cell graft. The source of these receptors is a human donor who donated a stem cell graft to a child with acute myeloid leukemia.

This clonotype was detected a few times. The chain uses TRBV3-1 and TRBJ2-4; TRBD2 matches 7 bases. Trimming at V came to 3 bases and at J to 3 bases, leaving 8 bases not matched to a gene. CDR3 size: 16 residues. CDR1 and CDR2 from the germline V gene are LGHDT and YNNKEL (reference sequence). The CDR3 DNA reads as TGTGCCAGCAGCCACGAAGGTGGGGGGGGCAAAAACATTCAGTACTTC. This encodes CASSHEGGGGKNIQYF.

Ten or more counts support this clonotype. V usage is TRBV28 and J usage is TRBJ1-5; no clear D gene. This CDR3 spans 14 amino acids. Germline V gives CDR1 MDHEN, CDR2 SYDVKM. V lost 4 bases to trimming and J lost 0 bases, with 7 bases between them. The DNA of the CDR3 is TGTGCCAGCAGTTCCTTAAATAGCAATCAGCCCCAGCATTTT. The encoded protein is CASSSLNSNQPQHF.

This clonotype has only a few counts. The CDR3: CASSATASYSYNSPLHF. The CDR3 bases are TGTGCCAGCAGCGCGACAGCCTCTTACTCCTATAATTCACCCCTCCACTTT. The J gene is TRBJ1-6, the V gene TRBV7-8, with D perhaps TRBD1 (5 bases). Looked up from germline, CDR1 is SGHVS and CDR2 is FQNEAQ. Trimming shortened V by 5 bases and J by 0 bases, and 14 bases separated the two germline ends. The CDR3 spans 17 residues.

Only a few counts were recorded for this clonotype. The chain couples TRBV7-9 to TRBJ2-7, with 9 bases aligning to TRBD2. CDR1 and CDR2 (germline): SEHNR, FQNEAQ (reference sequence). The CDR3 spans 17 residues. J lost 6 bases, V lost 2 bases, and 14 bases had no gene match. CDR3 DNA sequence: TGTGCCAGCAGCTTACCGGGACTAGCATATGTCGTCGGCGAGCAGTACTTC. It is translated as CASSLPGLAYVVGEQYF.

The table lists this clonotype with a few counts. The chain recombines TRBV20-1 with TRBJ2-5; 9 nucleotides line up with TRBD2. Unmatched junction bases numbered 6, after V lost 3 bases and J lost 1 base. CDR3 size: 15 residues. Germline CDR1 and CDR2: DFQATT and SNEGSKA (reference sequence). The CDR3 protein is CSASFAGGPQETQYF. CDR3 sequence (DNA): TGCAGTGCTAGTTTCGCGGGGGGGCCCCAAGAGACCCAGTACTTC.

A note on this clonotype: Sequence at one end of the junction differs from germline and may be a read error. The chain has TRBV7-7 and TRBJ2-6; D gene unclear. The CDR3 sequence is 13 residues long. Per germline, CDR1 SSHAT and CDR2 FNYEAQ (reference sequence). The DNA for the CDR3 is TGTGCTAGCAGCTCCCGCGGGGCCAACGTCCTGACTTTC. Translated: CASSSRGANVLTF.

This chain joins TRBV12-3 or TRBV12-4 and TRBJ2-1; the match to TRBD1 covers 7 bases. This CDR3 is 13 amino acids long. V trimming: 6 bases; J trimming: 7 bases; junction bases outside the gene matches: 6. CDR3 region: CASSRGQVNEQFF. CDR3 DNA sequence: TGTGCCAGCAGCCGAGGACAGGTTAATGAGCAGTTCTTC.

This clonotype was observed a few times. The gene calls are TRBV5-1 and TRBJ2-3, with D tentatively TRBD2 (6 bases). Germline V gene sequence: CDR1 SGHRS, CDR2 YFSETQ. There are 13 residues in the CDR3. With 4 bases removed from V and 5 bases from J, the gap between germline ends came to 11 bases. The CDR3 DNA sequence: TGCGCCAGCAGCGGAACCGGGGGAGATACGCAGTATTTT. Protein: CASSGTGGDTQYF.

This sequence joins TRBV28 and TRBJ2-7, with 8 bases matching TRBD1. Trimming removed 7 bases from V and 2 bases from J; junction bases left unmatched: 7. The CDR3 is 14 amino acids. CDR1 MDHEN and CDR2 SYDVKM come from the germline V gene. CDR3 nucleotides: TGTGCCAGCATAGGGACAGGTCCGACCTACGAGCAGTACGTC. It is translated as CASIGTGPTYEQYV.

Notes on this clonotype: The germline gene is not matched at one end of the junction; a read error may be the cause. The DNA of the CDR3 is TGTGCCAGCAGAAGATCTGAGGCCAACGTCCTGACTTTC. Translating it yields CASRRSEANVLTF. This rearrangement joins TRBV6-4 to TRBJ2-6; the D is unclear. The CDR3 has 13 residues. Germline values: CDR1 MRHNA, CDR2 SNTAGT.

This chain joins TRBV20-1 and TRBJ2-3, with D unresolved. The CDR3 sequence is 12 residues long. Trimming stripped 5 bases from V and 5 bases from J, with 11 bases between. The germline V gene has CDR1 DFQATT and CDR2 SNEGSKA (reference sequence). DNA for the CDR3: TGCAGTGCTTATCCCGATGTAGATACGCAGTATTTT. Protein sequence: CSAYPDVDTQYF.

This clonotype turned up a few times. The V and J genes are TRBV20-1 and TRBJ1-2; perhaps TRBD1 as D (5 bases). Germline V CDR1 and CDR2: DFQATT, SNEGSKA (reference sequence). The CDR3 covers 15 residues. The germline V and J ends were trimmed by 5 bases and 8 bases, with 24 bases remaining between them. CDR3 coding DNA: TGCAGTGCTTCCCGACCGCAGGGAGAGTTAGGCGGCTACACCTTC. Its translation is CSASRPQGELGGYTF.

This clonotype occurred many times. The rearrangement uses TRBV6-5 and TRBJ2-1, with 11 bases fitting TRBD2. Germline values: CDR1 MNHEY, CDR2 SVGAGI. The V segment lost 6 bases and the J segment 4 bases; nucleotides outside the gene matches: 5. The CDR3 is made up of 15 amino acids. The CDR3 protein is CASRRTSGRYNEQFF. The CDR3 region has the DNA TGTGCCAGCAGAAGGACTAGCGGGCGTTACAATGAGCAGTTCTTC.

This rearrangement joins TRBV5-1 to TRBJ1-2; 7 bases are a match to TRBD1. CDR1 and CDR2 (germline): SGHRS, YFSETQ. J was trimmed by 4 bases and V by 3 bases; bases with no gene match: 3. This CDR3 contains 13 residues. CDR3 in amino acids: CASSSTGTYGYTF. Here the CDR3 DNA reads TGCGCCAGCAGCTCGACAGGGACCTATGGCTACACCTTC.

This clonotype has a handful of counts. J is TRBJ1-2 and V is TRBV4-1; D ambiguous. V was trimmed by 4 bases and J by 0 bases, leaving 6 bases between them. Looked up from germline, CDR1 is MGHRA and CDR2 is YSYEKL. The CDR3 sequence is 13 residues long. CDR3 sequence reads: CASSPYANYGYTF. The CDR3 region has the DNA TGCGCCAGCAGCCCTTACGCTAACTATGGCTACACCTTC.

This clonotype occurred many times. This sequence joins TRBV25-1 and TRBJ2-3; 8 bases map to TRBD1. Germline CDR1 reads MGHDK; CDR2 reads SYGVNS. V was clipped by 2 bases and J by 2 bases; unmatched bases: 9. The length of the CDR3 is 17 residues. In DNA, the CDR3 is TGTGCCAGCAGTGAAGATGGAGGGACAGGTCCCACAGATACGCAGTATTTT. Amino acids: CASSEDGGTGPTDTQYF.

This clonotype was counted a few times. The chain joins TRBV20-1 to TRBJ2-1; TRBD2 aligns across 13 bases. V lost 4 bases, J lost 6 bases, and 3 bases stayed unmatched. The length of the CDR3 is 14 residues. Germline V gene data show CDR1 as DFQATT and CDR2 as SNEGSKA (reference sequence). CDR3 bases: TGCAGTGCTATAACTAGCGGGGGGGCCAATGAGCAGTTCTTC. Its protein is CSAITSGGANEQFF.

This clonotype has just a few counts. The CDR3 DNA reads as TGTGCCAGCAGTTTATCGGGACAGGGTAATGGTGGCTACACCTTC. Its protein product is CASSLSGQGNGGYTF. The chain uses TRBV27 and TRBJ1-2, with 9 bases matching TRBD1. V gave up 0 bases and J gave up 7 bases; unmatched junction bases: 6. Germline CDR1 MNHEY, CDR2 SMNVEV (reference sequence). The CDR3 extends over 15 amino acids.

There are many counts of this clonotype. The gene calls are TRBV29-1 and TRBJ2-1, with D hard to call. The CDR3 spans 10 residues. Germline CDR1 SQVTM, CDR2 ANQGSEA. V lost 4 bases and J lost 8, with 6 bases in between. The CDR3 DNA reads TGCAGCGTTGCCAACTATGAGCAGTTCTTC. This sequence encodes CSVANYEQFF.

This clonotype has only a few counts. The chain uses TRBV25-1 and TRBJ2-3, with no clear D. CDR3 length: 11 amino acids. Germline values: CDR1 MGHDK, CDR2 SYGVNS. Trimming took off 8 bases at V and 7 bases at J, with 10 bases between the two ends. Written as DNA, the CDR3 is TGTGCCAGCGCATCGGTCAATACGCAGTATTTT. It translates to CASASVNTQYF.

The CDR3 DNA sequence: TGCGCCAGCAGCCAAGTGCTGGGAGCGGGAGGTCCTGCGCAGTACTTC. Translation gives CASSQVLGAGGPAQYF. The chain links TRBV4-3 to TRBJ2-7; 9 positions agree with TRBD2. The germline gives CDR1 LGHNA, CDR2 YSLEER. The CDR3 covers 16 residues. V lost 1 base to trimming and J lost 9 bases; unmatched junction nucleotides: 13.